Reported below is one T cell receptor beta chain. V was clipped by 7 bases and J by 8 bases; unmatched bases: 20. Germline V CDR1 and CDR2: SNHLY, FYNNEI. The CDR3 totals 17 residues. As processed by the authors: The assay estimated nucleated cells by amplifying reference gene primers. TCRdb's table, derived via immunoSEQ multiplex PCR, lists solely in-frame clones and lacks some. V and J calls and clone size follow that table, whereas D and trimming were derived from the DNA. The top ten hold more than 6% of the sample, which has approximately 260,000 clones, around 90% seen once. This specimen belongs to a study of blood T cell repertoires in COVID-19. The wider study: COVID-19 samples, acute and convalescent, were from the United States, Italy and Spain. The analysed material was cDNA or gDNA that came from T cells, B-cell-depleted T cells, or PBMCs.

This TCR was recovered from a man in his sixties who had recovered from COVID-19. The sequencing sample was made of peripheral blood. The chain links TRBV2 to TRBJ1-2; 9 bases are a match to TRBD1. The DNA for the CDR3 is TGTGCCAGCACTGCCATCCTCCGGGGACAGGGTTTGGGGGGCTACACCTTC. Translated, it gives CASTAILRGQGLGGYTF. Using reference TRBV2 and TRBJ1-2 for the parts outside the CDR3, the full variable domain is EPEVTQTPSHQVTQMGQEVILRCVPISNHLYFYWYRQILGQKVEFLVSFYNNEISEKSEIFDDQFSVERPDGSNFTLKIRSTKLEDSAMYFCASTAILRGQGLGGYTFGSGTRLTVV.